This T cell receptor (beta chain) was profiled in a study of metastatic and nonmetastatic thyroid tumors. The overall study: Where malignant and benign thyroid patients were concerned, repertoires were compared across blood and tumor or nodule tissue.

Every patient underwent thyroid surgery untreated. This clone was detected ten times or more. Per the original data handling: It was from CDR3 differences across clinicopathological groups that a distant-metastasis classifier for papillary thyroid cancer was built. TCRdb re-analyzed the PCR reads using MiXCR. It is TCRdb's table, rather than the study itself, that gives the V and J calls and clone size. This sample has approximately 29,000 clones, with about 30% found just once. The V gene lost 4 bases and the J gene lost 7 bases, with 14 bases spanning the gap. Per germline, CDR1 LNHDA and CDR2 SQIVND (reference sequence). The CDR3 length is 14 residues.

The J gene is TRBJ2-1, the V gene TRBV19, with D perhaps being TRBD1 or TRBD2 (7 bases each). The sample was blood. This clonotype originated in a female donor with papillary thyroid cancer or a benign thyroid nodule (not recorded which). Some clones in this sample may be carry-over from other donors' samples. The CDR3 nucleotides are TGTGCCAGTAGTAAGGTCAGGGGGGGAAATGAGCAGTTCTTC. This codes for CASSKVRGGNEQFF.